This is a list of T cell receptor beta chains from one sample in a study of shared clonotypes between healthy human individuals. Sequencing was performed with immunoSEQ multiplex PCR; in TCRdb, only in-frame clones are kept and a portion is missing. Of 2 million to 3 million clones in the sample, roughly 93% were seen once. The sample taken for sequencing was naive CD4+ T cells from PBMCs. All receptors derive from a man younger than 35 in good health. Some clones in this sample may be carry-over from other donors' samples. The CDR3 runs from the conserved cysteine through the conserved F or W. The order of the fields is CDR3 length, V gene, CDR3 protein.

14	TRBV19	CASSIGGGAYEQYF
16	TRBV28	CASSSLGAGGNQPQHF
17	TRBV28	CASSSFPGTSGAYEQYF
13	TRBV2	CASRGDSNQPQHF
12	TRBV11-3	CASSLSEGEQFF
12	TRBV29-1	CSAVTGGTEAFF
15	TRBV28	CASRTGGVGTDTQYF
15	TRBV7-9	CASSPLRGSADTQYF
15	TRBV5-1	CASSSGTGSTDTQYF
18	TRBV10-1	CASRRKKIDRGLDQPQHF
12	TRBV28	CASNLQGSGYTF
15	TRBV11-2	CASSWGPSGANVLTF
13	TRBV6-6	CASSIRQVYGYTF
17	TRBV19	CASKAYSGLAGDNEQFF
15	TRBV7-9	CASSSRLGVGNEQFF
15	TRBV5-1	CASSTGTGGSNEQFF
16	TRBV2	CASSEEASGATDTQYF
14	TRBV25-1	CASSTHDGRNGYTF
16	TRBV9	CASSVATSWGANGYTF
17	TRBV18	CASSPLPRGFNPVEQYF
11	TRBV28	CASSLGESYTF
15	TRBV5-8	CASSLGAGVTYEQYF
12	TRBV7-2	CASSLKGLATYF
15	TRBV28	CASTNGLAVYNEQFF
16	TRBV28	CASSQTGTGARDTQYF
12	TRBV5-1	CASSVAGVGYTF
15	TRBV2	CASSGMGQGNAEAFF
14	TRBV28	CASKGERTNEKLFF
14	TRBV5-4	CASSLGGGFYEQYF
13	TRBV30	CAWNQDRTNIQYF
18	TRBV5-1	CASSLGMGLAGDSYEQYF
12	TRBV19	CASSIMDTEAFF
16	TRBV5-4	CASSLRAGLNTGELFF
15	TRBV28	CASSFSLGTASELFF
15	TRBV2	CASTQSTGGREKLFF
15	TRBV19	CASSIRTSSGDTQYF
14	TRBV7-8	CASSLERGTDTQYF
15	TRBV6-6	CASSYSREGPYEQYF
12	TRBV28	CASPSHSGEQYF
15	TRBV5-1	CASSPGTSAQETQYF